The present T cell receptor (beta chain) was sequenced within a study of shared clonotypes between healthy human individuals. Study background: Donor ages ranged 18 to 49 years: a couple of women, three men.

The CDR3 extends over 13 amino acids. Per germline, CDR1 SGHRS and CDR2 YFSETQ. V was clipped by 3 bases and J by 6 bases, with 13 bases between them. Replicate PCRs run on sorted subsets employed 200 to 250 ng DNA, approximately 30,000 T cell genomes. Libraries were prepared by immunoSEQ multiplex PCR; TCRdb keeps only in-frame clonotypes and omits some of them. The sample lists millions of clones; over 85% were seen once. The chain recombines TRBV5-1 with TRBJ2-7; TRBD2 is a possible D gene (6 bases). Sequencing input: naive CD4+ T cells sorted from blood. Subset: CD45RA+ positively selected. The sequence came from a man aged 18 to 30 in good health. This CDR3 is CASSSPGLLEQYF. CDR3 nucleotide sequence: TGCGCCAGCAGCTCACCGGGACTCCTCGAGCAGTACTTC.